Below are 9 T cell receptor beta chains sequenced from a single sample in a study of CD8 T cells in Susac syndrome. Roughly 0.45 to 1 ug RNA was reverse transcribed with random hexamers. Using its own MiXCR run on the immunoSEQ multiplex PCR reads, TCRdb lists one record per CDR3 protein. Seen here are around 190,000 distinct CDR3 sequences, over 85% observed once, and the top ten hold about 0.1%. Material: CD4+ T cells from PBMCs. The receptors come from a human donor in good health.

The V call is TRBV4-3, the J call TRBJ2-5; no clear D gene. V was pared by 2 bases and J by 2 bases, with 12 bases between. In germline, CDR1 is LGHNA, CDR2 YSLEER. The length of the CDR3 is 15 residues. CDR3 DNA: TGCGCCAGCAGCCAAAGCGCCTTGGGACAAGAGACCCAGTACTTC. This gives the protein CASSQSALGQETQYF.

This clonotype turned up a few times. The chain uses TRBV2 and TRBJ1-2; possible D gene TRBD1, 6 bases. Looked up from germline, CDR1 is SNHLY and CDR2 is FYNNEI. This CDR3 contains 13 residues. Trimming took 6 bases from V and 2 from J, leaving 10 bases between them. CDR3 sequence reads: CASSPGQNYGYTF. CDR3 DNA sequence: TGTGCCAGCAGCCCCGGACAGAACTATGGCTACACCTTC. The full variable domain, its missing parts supplied by reference TRBV2 and TRBJ1-2, is EPEVTQTPSHQVTQMGQEVILRCVPISNHLYFYWYRQILGQKVEFLVSFYNNEISEKSEIFDDQFSVERPDGSNFTLKIRSTKLEDSAMYFCASSPGQNYGYTFGSGTRLTVV.

This clonotype appeared once. The chain links TRBV6-2 or TRBV6-3 to TRBJ2-1, with 7 bases fitting TRBD2. Trimming took 5 bases from V and 6 from J; bases not matched to a gene: 10. The CDR3 runs to 15 residues. Germline lookup yields CDR1 MNHEY and CDR2 SVGEGT. The CDR3 sequence: CASSLLAAIPNEQFF. In DNA, the CDR3 is TGTGCCAGCAGTCTTCTAGCGGCAATTCCCAATGAGCAGTTCTTC.

The V and J genes are TRBV27 and TRBJ2-5; 7 bases align to TRBD1. The CDR3 is made up of 15 amino acids. Trimming cost V 2 bases and J 4 bases; bases outside gene matches: 7. The germline gives CDR1 MNHEY, CDR2 SMNVEV (reference sequence). The CDR3: CASSLAQGSGETQYF. The CDR3 bases are TGTGCCAGCAGTTTAGCACAGGGGTCGGGAGAGACCCAGTACTTC.

The rearrangement joins TRBV29-1 to TRBJ2-3, with TRBD1 matching over 10 bases. The J segment lost 1 base and the V segment lost 6 bases, leaving 4 bases of the junction unmatched. The germline CDR1 and CDR2 sequences are SQVTM and ANQGSEA. This CDR3 is built from 14 residues. The CDR3 spells CSVTGTGGTDTQYF. The CDR3 nucleotides are TGCAGCGTGACCGGGACAGGGGGCACAGATACGCAGTATTTT.

The chain joins TRBV30 to TRBJ1-1, with D perhaps matching TRBD1 (6 bases). The V end was cut by 1 base, the J end by 4 bases, with 10 bases between. The germline CDR1 and CDR2 sequences are GTSNPN and SVGIG (reference sequence). This CDR3 has 13 amino acids. CDR3 sequence reads: CAWSGQEGTEAFF. In DNA form, the CDR3 reads TGTGCCTGGAGTGGACAGGAGGGCACTGAAGCTTTCTTT.

The chain combines TRBV30 with TRBJ1-1; TRBD1 is a possible D gene (6 bases). In germline, CDR1 is GTSNPN, CDR2 SVGIG (reference sequence). The CDR3 runs 13 residues. Trimming left V 3 bases short and J 8 bases short, with 16 bases between. The CDR3 region is CAWRSRGAAEAFF. The CDR3 region has the DNA TGTGCCTGGAGAAGTCGGGGGGCGGCAGAAGCTTTCTTT. Supplemented by reference TRBV30 and TRBJ1-1, the full variable domain reads SQTIHQWPATLVQPVGSPLSLECTVEGTSNPNLYWYRQAAGRGLQLLFYSVGIGQISSEVPQNLSASRPQDRQFILSSKKLLLSDSGFYLCAWRSRGAAEAFFGQGTRLTVV.

The chain has TRBV6-5 and TRBJ1-1; tentative D call: TRBD1 (6 bases). Trimming shortened V by 2 bases and J by 7 bases, and 20 bases separated the two germline ends. In germline, CDR1 is MNHEY, CDR2 SVGAGI. This CDR3 contains 16 residues. In nucleotides, the CDR3 is TGTGCCAGCAGTTACACGGAGGCCAGGGGAGAACGTGAAGCTTTCTTT. Amino acids: CASSYTEARGEREAFF.

V and J are TRBV20-1 and TRBJ1-1; 9 positions agree with TRBD1. The trim removed 6 bases at V and 0 bases at J, leaving 11 bases unmatched. This CDR3 has 16 residues. Germline loops: CDR1 DFQATT, CDR2 SNEGSKA (reference sequence). The CDR3 loop is CSAPDRGSTLNTEAFF. The DNA of the CDR3 is TGCAGTGCGCCGGACAGGGGATCCACCTTGAACACTGAAGCTTTCTTT.